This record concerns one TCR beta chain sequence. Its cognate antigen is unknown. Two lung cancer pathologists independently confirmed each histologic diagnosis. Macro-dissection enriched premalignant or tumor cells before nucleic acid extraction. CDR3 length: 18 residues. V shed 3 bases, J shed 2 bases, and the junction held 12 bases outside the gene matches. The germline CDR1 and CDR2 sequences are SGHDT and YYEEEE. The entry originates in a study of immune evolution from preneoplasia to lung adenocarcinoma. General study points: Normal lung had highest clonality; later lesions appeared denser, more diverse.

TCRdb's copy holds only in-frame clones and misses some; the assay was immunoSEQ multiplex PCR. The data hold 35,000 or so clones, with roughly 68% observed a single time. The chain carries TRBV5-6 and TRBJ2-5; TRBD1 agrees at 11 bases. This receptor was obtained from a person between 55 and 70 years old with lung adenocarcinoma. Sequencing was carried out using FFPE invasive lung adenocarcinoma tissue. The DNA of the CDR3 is TGTGCCAGCAGCTCCACGCCGGGACAGGGGGTTTATCAAGAGACCCAGTACTTC. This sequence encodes CASSSTPGQGVYQETQYF.